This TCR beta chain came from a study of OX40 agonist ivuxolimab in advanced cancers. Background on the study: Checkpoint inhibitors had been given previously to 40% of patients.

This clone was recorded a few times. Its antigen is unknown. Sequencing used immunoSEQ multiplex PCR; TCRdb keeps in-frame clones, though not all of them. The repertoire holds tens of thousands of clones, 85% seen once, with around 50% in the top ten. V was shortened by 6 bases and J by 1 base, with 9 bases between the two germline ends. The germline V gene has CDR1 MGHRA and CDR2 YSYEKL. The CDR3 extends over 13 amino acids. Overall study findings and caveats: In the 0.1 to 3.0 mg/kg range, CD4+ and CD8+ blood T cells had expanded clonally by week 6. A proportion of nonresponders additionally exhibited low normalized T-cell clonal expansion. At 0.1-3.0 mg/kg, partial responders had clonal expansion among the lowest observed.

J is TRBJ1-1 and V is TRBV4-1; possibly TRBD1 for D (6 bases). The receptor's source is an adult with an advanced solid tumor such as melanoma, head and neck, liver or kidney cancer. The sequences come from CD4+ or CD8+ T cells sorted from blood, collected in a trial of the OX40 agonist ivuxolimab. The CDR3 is CASRLGANTEAFF. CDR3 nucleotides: TGCGCCAGCAGATTGGGGGCGAACACTGAAGCTTTCTTT.